The source of this TCR beta chain is a study of T cell responses to AZD1222 COVID-19 vaccine. Study background: Second-dose schedules of about 4 or about 12 weeks were combined. General study points: The sample set comprised mostly white British donors with more females, and clonal diversity was possibly underestimated. Two AZD1222 doses significantly raised spike-specific TCR breadth and depth over controls.

This clone was seen just once. As yet, its antigen is unknown. Some clones are missing from TCRdb's copy, which holds only in-frame ones; the method was immunoSEQ multiplex PCR. Of some 130,000 clones listed, roughly 90% are singletons. The ends lost 6 bases at V and 7 bases at J; junction bases unmatched: 8. This CDR3 has 14 residues. The specimen comprised peripheral blood, sampled on day 0 of AZD1222 vaccination. The clonotype comes from an adult in good health. V and J are TRBV23-1 and TRBJ1-5; 8 bases line up with TRBD1. TRBV23-1 belongs to the ORF category, with a function that is uncertain. CDR3 nucleotides: TGCGCCAGCAGCCGGGACAGGCGGGTCCAGCCCCAGCATTTT. Protein: CASSRDRRVQPQHF.